A selection of T cell receptor beta chains follows, all from one sample in a study of CD8 T cells in ankylosing spondylitis. TCRdb re-derived calls from the 5' RACE reads in MiXCR, one entry per CDR3 protein. The table records fewer than 200,000 distinct CDR3 sequences, roughly 18% of them present only once. The sample comprised blood, either unsorted or a sorted T cell fraction (not recorded which). These receptors were taken from a male donor with ankylosing spondylitis or in good health (not recorded which). CDR3s include the opening cysteine and the closing phenylalanine or tryptophan. D genes are given only for firm matches. Part of the rows lack a size; the others show once, few, many or a class for expanded clones.

>many|-|TRBV5-1|TRBJ1-1
CASSLRQGNLLNTEAFF
TGCGCCAGCAGCTTGAGGCAGGGTAACCTTCTGAACACTGAAGCTTTCTTT
>few|TRBD1|TRBV5-1|TRBJ2-3
CASRSSGTGTDTQYF
TGCGCCAGCAGATCCTCCGGGACAGGGACAGATACGCAGTATTTT
>many|-|TRBV5-1|TRBJ1-4
CASSSTSSGSKLFF
TGCGCCAGCAGCTCTACAAGTTCAGGGTCAAAACTGTTTTTT
>few|TRBD1|TRBV24-1|TRBJ2-1
CATSHRGQGTYNEQFF
TGTGCCACCAGTCACAGGGGGCAAGGTACCTACAATGAGCAGTTCTTC
>-|-|TRBV5-5|TRBJ1-1
CASSSWEGNTEAFF
TGTGCCAGCAGCTCTTGGGAGGGGAACACTGAAGCTTTCTTT
>-|-|TRBV12-3/TRBV12-4|TRBJ1-1
CASSFALKLFF
TGTGCCAGCAGTTTCGCGTTGAAGCTTTTCTTT
>-|-|TRBV13|TRBJ2-2
CASSFLGPYRELFF
TGTGCCAGCAGCTTCTTGGGGCCCTACCGGGAGCTGTTTTTT
>many|-|TRBV5-8|TRBJ2-2
CASSLDRAVGELFF
TGTGCCAGCAGCTTGGACAGGGCGGTCGGGGAGCTGTTTTTT
>few|TRBD2|TRBV15|TRBJ2-2
CATSREFSGRPGELFF
TGTGCCACCAGCAGAGAATTTAGCGGGAGGCCCGGGGAGCTGTTTTTT
>-|-|TRBV21-1|TRBJ1-6
CASRKDRSASSPLHF
TGTGCCAGCAGAAAAGACCGCTCGGCGAGTTCACCCCTCCACTTT
>few|-|TRBV27|TRBJ2-1
CASSSALDEQFF
TGTGCCAGCAGTTCCGCATTGGACGAGCAGTTCTTC
>few|-|TRBV11-2|TRBJ2-4
CASSVIRNIQYF
TGTGCCAGCAGCGTAATTAGAAACATTCAGTACTTC
>-|-|TRBV11-2|TRBJ2-2
CASRKPGRGRPGELFF
TGTGCCAGCAGGAAGCCCGGGCGGGGGCGCCCCGGGGAGCTGTTTTTT
>few|TRBD1|TRBV6-1|TRBJ1-1
CASRQGTTLKSEAFF
TGTGCCAGCAGACAGGGGACCACATTAAAGTCTGAAGCTTTCTTT
>-|-|TRBV5-1|TRBJ1-2
CASSLAGGGYTF
TGCGCCAGCAGCTTGGCCGGGGGTGGCTACACCTTC
>many|-|TRBV29-1|TRBJ1-1
CSVGGPTENTEAFF
TGCAGCGTTGGGGGTCCTACAGAGAACACTGAAGCTTTCTTT
>few|-|TRBV6-5|TRBJ2-2
CASSYSGPTGELFF
TGTGCCAGCAGTTACTCGGGACCGACCGGGGAGCTGTTTTTT
>-|TRBD2|TRBV10-3|TRBJ2-2
CAISERASGDRTGELFF
TGTGCCATCAGTGAAAGGGCTAGCGGGGACCGGACCGGGGAGCTGTTTTTT
>-|TRBD2|TRBV7-8|TRBJ2-7
CASSLVPAGSYEQYF
TGTGCCAGCAGCTTAGTTCCAGCGGGGAGCTACGAGCAGTACTTC
>many|-|TRBV20-1|TRBJ1-5
CSGIASNQPQHF
TGCAGTGGGATAGCTAGCAATCAGCCCCAGCATTTT
>many|-|TRBV29-1|TRBJ2-7
CSVGGTPTYEQYF
TGCAGCGTCGGCGGGACCCCCACCTACGAGCAGTACTTC
>-|-|TRBV5-1|TRBJ1-1
CASSSELNTEAFF
TGCGCCAGCAGCTCCGAGTTGAACACTGAAGCTTTCTTT
>many|TRBD1|TRBV7-9|TRBJ2-7
CASSPWDRGTEQYF
TGTGCCAGCAGCCCCTGGGACAGGGGAACCGAGCAGTACTTC
>many|TRBD2|TRBV20-1|TRBJ2-1
CSARDLAGATYNEQFF
TGCAGTGCTAGAGATTTGGCGGGAGCGACCTACAATGAGCAGTTCTTC
>many|-|TRBV4-1|TRBJ1-3
CASSHGASSGNTIYF
TGCGCCAGCAGCCATGGCGCAAGCTCTGGAAACACCATATATTTT
>-|-|TRBV7-9|TRBJ1-2
CASTLSGVAGYTF
TGTGCCAGCACCCTATCTGGGGTTGCTGGCTACACCTTC
>-|-|TRBV28|TRBJ2-7
CASSFRRGEQYF
TGTGCCAGCAGTTTCCGGCGTGGGGAGCAGTACTTC
>-|-|TRBV28|TRBJ1-5
CASSTDRRNQHQHF
TGTGCCAGCAGTACCGACAGGCGCAATCAGCACCAGCATTTT
>many|-|TRBV24-1|TRBJ2-7
CATSDLYEQYF
TGTGCCACCAGTGATCTCTACGAGCAGTACTTC
>few|TRBD1|TRBV7-9|TRBJ2-2
CASSQRQGADTGELFF
TGTGCCAGCAGCCAAAGACAGGGGGCTGACACCGGGGAGCTGTTTTTT
>many|-|TRBV28|TRBJ2-4
CASSPPRTLAKNIQYF
TGTGCCAGCAGTCCCCCCAGGACACTAGCCAAAAACATTCAGTACTTC
>many|-|TRBV29-1|TRBJ2-5
CSVEFNRRETQYF
TGCAGCGTTGAATTTAACCGGCGAGAGACCCAGTACTTC
>few|TRBD1|TRBV9|TRBJ2-2
CASSSGQGTSTGELFF
TGTGCCAGCAGCTCCGGACAGGGGACCTCCACCGGGGAGCTGTTTTTT
>many|-|TRBV10-3|TRBJ2-7
CAISDRQAYEQYF
TGTGCCATCAGTGACAGACAGGCCTACGAGCAGTACTTC
>-|TRBD1|TRBV29-1|TRBJ2-1
CSVVGQGAWNEQFF
TGCAGCGTTGTTGGACAGGGGGCTTGGAATGAGCAGTTCTTC
>many|-|TRBV6-5|TRBJ1-1
CASSYGWGAFF
TGTGCCAGCAGTTACGGCTGGGGAGCTTTCTTT
>-|TRBD2|TRBV10-3|TRBJ2-7
CAISDGLAGSYEQYF
TGTGCCATCAGCGACGGACTAGCGGGCTCCTACGAGCAGTACTTC
>-|-|TRBV7-9|TRBJ1-1
CASSSNLGLMNTEAFF
TGTGCCAGCAGCTCCAACTTGGGTCTCATGAACACTGAAGCTTTCTTT
>-|-|TRBV27|TRBJ2-1
CASRTPRANEQFF
TGTGCCAGCAGAACCCCAAGAGCAAATGAGCAGTTCTTC
>many|TRBD2|TRBV6-1|TRBJ2-5
CASSPASGSKETQYF
TGTGCCAGCAGCCCAGCCAGCGGGAGTAAAGAGACCCAGTACTTC
>few|TRBD2|TRBV6-1|TRBJ2-5
CASSQGGLARETQYF
TGTGCCAGCAGCCAAGGGGGACTAGCGAGGGAGACCCAGTACTTC
>-|-|TRBV30|TRBJ1-4
CAWSVEREKLFF
TGTGCCTGGAGTGTAGAAAGGGAAAAACTGTTTTTT
>-|TRBD1|TRBV5-1|TRBJ2-5
CASSTGDRGPETQYF
TGCGCCAGCAGTACTGGGGACAGGGGCCCGGAGACCCAGTACTTC
>few|TRBD2|TRBV5-1|TRBJ2-7
CASSPTSGRDYEQYF
TGCGCCAGCAGCCCAACTAGCGGGAGAGACTACGAGCAGTACTTC
>few|TRBD1|TRBV18|TRBJ2-7
CASSPSGQGYEQYF
TGTGCCAGCTCACCTTCGGGACAGGGGTACGAGCAGTACTTC
>few|-|TRBV5-1|TRBJ1-5
CASSLILRTYPDQPQHF
TGCGCCAGCAGCTTAATCTTGCGAACCTATCCCGATCAGCCCCAGCATTTT
>many|-|TRBV9|TRBJ1-3
CASSVDGQGNTIYF
TGTGCCAGCAGCGTAGACGGACAGGGAAACACCATATATTTT
>many|-|TRBV5-1|TRBJ2-3
CASRLDSPDTQYF
TGCGCCAGCAGACTGGACAGTCCGGATACGCAGTATTTT
>many|-|TRBV2|TRBJ1-1
CASRGEGMNTEAFF
TGTGCCAGCAGGGGAGAGGGAATGAACACTGAAGCTTTCTTT
>-|TRBD1|TRBV12-3/TRBV12-4|TRBJ1-5
CASSPGQGWEYSNQPQHF
TGTGCCAGCAGTCCGGGACAGGGATGGGAGTATAGCAATCAGCCCCAGCATTTT
>-|TRBD2|TRBV5-1|TRBJ2-1
CASSLFPLAGDPLYNEQFF
TGCGCCAGCAGCTTGTTCCCACTAGCGGGGGACCCTCTATACAATGAGCAGTTCTTC
>once|TRBD2|TRBV27|TRBJ2-1
CASSTVSGLAGLYNEQFF
TGTGCCAGCAGTACCGTATCGGGACTAGCGGGACTCTACAATGAGCAGTTCTTC
>many|-|TRBV5-1|TRBJ1-6
CASSLGRANPLHF
TGCGCCAGCAGCTTGGGACGGGCGAATCCCCTCCACTTT
>few|-|TRBV3-1|TRBJ2-4
CASSLRADSRLSLSQYF
TGTGCCAGCAGCCTGCGAGCTGACAGCCGGTTAAGTTTGAGTCAGTACTTC
>many|-|TRBV5-1|TRBJ1-1
CASSLEGGGMNTEAFF
TGCGCCAGCAGCTTGGAGGGCGGCGGTATGAACACTGAAGCTTTCTTT